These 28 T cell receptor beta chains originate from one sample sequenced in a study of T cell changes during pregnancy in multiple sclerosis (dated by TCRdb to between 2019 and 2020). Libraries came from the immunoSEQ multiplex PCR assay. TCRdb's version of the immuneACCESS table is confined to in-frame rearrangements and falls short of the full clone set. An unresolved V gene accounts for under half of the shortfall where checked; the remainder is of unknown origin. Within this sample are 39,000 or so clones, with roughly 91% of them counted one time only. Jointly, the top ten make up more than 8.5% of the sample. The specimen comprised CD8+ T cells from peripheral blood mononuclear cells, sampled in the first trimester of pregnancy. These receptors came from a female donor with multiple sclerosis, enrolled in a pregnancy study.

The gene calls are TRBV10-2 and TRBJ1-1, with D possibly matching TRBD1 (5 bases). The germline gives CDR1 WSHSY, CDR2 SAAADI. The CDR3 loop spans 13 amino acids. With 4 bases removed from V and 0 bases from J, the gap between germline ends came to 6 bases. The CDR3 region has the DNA TGCGCCAGCAGTGGACAGTTGAACACTGAAGCTTTCTTT. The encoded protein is CASSGQLNTEAFF.

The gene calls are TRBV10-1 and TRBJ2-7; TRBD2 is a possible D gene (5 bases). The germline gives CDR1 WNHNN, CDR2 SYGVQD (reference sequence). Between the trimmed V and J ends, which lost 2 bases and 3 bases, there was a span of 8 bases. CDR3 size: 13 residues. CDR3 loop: CASSEGLGYEQYF. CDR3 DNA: TGCGCCAGCAGTGAGGGACTGGGCTACGAGCAGTACTTC.

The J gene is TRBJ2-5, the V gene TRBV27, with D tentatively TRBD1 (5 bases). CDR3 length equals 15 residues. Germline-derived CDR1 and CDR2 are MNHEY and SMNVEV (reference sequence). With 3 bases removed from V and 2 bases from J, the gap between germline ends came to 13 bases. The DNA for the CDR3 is TGTGCCAGCAGTTTGTGGGGCGCAAGGCAAGAGACCCAGTACTTC. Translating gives CASSLWGARQETQYF.

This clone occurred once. CDR3 sequence (DNA): TGTGCCAGCAGCCAGATAACAGGGGGAGCTAACTATGGCTACACCTTC. This encodes CASSQITGGANYGYTF. The genes are TRBV7-6 and TRBJ1-2, with 8 bases lining up with TRBD1. The CDR3 is 16 residues long. CDR1 and CDR2 from the germline V gene are SGHVS and FNYEAQ. After removal of 5 bases from V and 0 bases from J, the junction contained 8 bases not matched to a gene.

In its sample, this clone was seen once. The CDR3 bases are TGTGCCAGCAGTCCGGACTGGCGGACCCAGTACTTC. Protein product: CASSPDWRTQYF. The J gene is TRBJ2-5, the V gene TRBV6-5, with D perhaps TRBD2 (5 bases). This CDR3 comprises 12 residues. Germline values: CDR1 MNHEY, CDR2 SVGAGI. V dropped 5 bases and J dropped 7 bases, with 11 bases sitting between them.

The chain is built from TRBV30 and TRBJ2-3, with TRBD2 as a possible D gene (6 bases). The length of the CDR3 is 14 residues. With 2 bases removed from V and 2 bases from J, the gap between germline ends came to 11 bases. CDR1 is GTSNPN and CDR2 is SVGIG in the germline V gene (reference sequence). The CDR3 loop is CAWSPGDLTDTQYF. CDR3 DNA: TGTGCCTGGAGTCCGGGGGACCTCACAGATACGCAGTATTTT.

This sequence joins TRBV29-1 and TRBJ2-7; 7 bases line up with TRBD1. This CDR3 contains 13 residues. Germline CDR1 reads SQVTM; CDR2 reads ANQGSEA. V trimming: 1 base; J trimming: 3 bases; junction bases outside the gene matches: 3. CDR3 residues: CSVEVTGFYEQYF. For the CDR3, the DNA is TGCAGCGTTGAAGTGACAGGGTTCTACGAGCAGTACTTC.

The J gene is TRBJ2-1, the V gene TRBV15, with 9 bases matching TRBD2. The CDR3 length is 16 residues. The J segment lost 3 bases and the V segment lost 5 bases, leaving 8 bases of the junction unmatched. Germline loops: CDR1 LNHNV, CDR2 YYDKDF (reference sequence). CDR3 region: CATSDRGTSLYNEQFF. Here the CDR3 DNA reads TGTGCCACCAGCGACCGTGGGACTAGCCTCTACAATGAGCAGTTCTTC. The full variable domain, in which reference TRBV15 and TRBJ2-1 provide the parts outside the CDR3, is DAMVIQNPRYQVTQFGKPVTLSCSQTLNHNVMYWYQQKSSQAPKLLFHYYDKDFNNEADTPDNFQSRRPNTSFCFLDIRSPGLGDTAMYLCATSDRGTSLYNEQFFGPGTRLTVL.

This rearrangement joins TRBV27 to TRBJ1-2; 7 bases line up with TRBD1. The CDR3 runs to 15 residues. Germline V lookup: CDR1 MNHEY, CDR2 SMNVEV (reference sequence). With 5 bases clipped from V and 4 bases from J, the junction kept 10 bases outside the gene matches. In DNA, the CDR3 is TGTGCCAGCAGTCCCGGACAGGCTTTGTTCTATGGCTACACCTTC. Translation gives CASSPGQALFYGYTF.

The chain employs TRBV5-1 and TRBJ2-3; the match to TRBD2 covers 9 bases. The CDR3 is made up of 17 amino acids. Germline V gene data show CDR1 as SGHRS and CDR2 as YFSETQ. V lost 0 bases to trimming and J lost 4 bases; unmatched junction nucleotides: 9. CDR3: CASSLGRREGRPDTQYF. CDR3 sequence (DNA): TGCGCCAGCAGCTTGGGTCGGCGGGAGGGCCGGCCAGATACGCAGTATTTT.

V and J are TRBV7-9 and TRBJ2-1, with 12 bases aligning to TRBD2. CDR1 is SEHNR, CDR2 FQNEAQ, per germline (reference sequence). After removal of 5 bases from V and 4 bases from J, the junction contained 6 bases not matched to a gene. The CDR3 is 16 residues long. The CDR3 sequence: CASSPWTSGKYNEQFF. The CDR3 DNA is TGTGCCAGCAGCCCCTGGACTAGCGGGAAATACAATGAGCAGTTCTTC.

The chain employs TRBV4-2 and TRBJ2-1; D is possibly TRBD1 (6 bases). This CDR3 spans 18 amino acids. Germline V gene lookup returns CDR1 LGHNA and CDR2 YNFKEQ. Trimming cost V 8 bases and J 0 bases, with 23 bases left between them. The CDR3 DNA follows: TGTGCCAGCGAGGGGGTATCCCGGACGGAAAGCTCCTACAATGAGCAGTTCTTC. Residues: CASEGVSRTESSYNEQFF.

The CDR3 here is CASSQAGQGGLAYEQYF. The CDR3 DNA reads TGTGCCAGCAGCCAAGCAGGACAGGGGGGATTGGCCTACGAGCAGTACTTC. The gene calls are TRBV4-2 and TRBJ2-7, with 10 bases matching TRBD1. The trim removed 1 base at V and 2 bases at J, leaving 8 bases unmatched. Germline lookup yields CDR1 LGHNA and CDR2 YNFKEQ. CDR3 length: 17 residues.

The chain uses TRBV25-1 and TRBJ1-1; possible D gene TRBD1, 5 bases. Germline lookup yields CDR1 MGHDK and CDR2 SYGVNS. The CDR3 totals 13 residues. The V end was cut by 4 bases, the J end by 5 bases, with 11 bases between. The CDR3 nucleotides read TGTGCCAGCAGTGCCCACGGGGGAACTGAAGCTTTCTTT. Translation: CASSAHGGTEAFF.

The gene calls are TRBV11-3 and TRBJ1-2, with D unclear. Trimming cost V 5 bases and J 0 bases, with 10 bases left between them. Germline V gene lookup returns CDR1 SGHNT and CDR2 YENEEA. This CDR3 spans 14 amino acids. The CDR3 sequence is CASSRDFTNYGYTF. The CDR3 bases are TGTGCCAGCAGCAGAGACTTCACTAACTATGGCTACACCTTC.

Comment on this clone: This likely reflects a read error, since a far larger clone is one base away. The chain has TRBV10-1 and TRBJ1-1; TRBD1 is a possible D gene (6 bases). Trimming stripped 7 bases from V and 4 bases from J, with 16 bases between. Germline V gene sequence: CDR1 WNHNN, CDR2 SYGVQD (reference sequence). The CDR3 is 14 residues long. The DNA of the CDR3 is TGCGCCAGCAATTTGGACTTAGGGGGCACTGAAGCTTTCTTT. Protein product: CASNLDLGGTEAFF.

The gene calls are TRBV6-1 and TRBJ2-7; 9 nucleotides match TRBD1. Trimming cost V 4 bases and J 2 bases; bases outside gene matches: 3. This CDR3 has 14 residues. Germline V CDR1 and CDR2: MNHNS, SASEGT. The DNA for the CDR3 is TGTGCCAGCAGTGTCCGACAGGGGGCCTACGAGCAGTACTTC. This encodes CASSVRQGAYEQYF.

CDR3 DNA: TGTGCCAGCAGCTTAGCAACGGGACAGAGACCTTACGAGCAGTACTTC. Residues: CASSLATGQRPYEQYF. The chain employs TRBV7-9 and TRBJ2-7; 7 nucleotides line up with TRBD1. CDR3 length: 16 residues. With 0 bases clipped from V and 4 bases from J, the junction kept 9 bases outside the gene matches. Germline V lookup: CDR1 SEHNR, CDR2 FQNEAQ (reference sequence).

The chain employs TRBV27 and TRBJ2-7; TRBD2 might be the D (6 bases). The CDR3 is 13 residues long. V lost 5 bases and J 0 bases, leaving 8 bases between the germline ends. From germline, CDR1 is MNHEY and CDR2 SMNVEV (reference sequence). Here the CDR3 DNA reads TGTGCCAGCAGTCCCGGGAGCTCCTACGAGCAGTACTTC. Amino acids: CASSPGSSYEQYF.

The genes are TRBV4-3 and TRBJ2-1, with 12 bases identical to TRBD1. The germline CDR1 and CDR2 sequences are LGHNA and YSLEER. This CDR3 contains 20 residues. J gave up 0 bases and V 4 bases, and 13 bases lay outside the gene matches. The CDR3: CASSLLAGTGGFSSYNEQFF. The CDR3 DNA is TGCGCCAGCAGCCTACTGGCGGGGACAGGGGGCTTTAGCTCCTACAATGAGCAGTTCTTC.

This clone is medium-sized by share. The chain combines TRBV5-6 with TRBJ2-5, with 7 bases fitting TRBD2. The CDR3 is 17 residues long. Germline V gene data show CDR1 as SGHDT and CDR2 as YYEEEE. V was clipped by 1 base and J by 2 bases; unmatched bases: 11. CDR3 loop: CASSLWAGLAEQETQYF. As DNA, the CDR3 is TGTGCCAGCAGCTTGTGGGCTGGGCTAGCGGAGCAAGAGACCCAGTACTTC.

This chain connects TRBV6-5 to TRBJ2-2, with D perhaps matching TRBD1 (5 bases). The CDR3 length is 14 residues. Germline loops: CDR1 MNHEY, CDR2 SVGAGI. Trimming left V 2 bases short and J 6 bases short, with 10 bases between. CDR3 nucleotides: TGTGCCAGCAGTTACAGGCAGGGCCCCGGGGAGCTGTTTTTT. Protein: CASSYRQGPGELFF.

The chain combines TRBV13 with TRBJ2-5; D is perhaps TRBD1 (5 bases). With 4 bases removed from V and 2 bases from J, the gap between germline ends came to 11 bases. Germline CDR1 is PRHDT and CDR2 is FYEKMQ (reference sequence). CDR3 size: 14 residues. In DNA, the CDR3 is TGTGCCAGCAGCTCCCAAGACAGTCAAGAGACCCAGTACTTC. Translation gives CASSSQDSQETQYF.

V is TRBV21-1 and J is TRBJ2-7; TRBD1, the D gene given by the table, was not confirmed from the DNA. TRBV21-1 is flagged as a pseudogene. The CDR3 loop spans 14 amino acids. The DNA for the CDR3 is TGTGCCAGCAGCAAACCTGGGACAGCTAGCGAGCAGTACTTC. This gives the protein CASSKPGTASEQYF.

The CDR3 sequence: CASSLAAPGLALDTQYF. For the CDR3, the DNA is TGTGCCAGCAGCTTAGCTGCCCCGGGACTAGCATTAGATACGCAGTATTTT. The rearrangement uses TRBV7-8 and TRBJ2-3; 9 nucleotides align to TRBD2. CDR1 is SGHVS, CDR2 FQNEAQ, per germline. The CDR3 is 17 residues long. Germline trimming cut 0 bases from V and 5 bases from J; bases unmatched to any gene: 9.

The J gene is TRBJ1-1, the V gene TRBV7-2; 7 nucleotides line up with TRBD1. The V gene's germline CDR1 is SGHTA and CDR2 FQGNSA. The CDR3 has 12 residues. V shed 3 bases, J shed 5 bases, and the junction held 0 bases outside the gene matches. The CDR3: CASSLTGTEAFF. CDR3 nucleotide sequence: TGTGCCAGCAGCTTGACAGGGACTGAAGCTTTCTTT.

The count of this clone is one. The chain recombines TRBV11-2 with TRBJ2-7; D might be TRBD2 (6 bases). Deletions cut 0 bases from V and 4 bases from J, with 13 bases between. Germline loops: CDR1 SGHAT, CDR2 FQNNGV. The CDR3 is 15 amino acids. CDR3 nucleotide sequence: TGTGCCAGCAGCTTAGACCCAGGCGGGACGTACGAGCAGTACTTC. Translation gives CASSLDPGGTYEQYF. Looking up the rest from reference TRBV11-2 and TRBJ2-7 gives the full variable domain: EAGVAQSPRYKIIEKRQSVAFWCNPISGHATLYWYQQILGQGPKLLIQFQNNGVVDDSQLPKDRFSAERLKGVDSTLKIQPAKLEDSAVYLCASSLDPGGTYEQYFGPGTRLTVT.

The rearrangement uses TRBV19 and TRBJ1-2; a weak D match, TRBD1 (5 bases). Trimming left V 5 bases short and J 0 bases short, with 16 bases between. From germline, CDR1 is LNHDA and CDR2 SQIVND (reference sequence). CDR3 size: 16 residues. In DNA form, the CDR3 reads TGTGCCAGTAGTCCCGGGGGGGGGATTGCTAACTATGGCTACACCTTC. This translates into CASSPGGGIANYGYTF.